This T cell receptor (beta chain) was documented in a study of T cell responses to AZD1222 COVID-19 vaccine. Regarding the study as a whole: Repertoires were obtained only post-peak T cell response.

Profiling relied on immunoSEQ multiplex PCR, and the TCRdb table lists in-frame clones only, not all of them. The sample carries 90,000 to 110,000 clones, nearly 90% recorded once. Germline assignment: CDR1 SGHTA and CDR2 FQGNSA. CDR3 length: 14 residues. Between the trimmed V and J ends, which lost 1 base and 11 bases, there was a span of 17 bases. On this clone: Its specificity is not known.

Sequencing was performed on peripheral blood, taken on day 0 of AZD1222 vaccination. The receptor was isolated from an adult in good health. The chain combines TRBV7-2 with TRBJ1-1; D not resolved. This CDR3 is CASSLDPPGLDAFF. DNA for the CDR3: TGTGCCAGCAGCTTAGATCCCCCAGGTCTGGATGCTTTCTTT.